These 8 T cell receptor beta chains were all obtained from the same sample, sequenced in a study of T cells after yellow fever vaccination. One entry per CDR3 protein, called by TCRdb with MiXCR from the 5' RACE reads. The sample lists under 30,000 distinct CDR3 sequences; around 4.6% were seen once. Sample: CD8+ T cells sorted from PBMCs, taken 10 days after the yellow fever booster vaccination. The receptors were gathered from a young man who received the YFV17D yellow fever vaccine.

Ten or more counts support this clonotype. The chain is built from TRBV6-1 and TRBJ2-6; D ambiguous. Trimming pared 5 bases from V and 0 bases from J, leaving 2 bases between. Germline values: CDR1 MNHNS, CDR2 SASEGT. The CDR3 runs to 13 residues. The CDR3 coding sequence is TGTGCCAGCAGTACCTCTGGGGCCAACGTCCTGACTTTC. It translates to CASSTSGANVLTF.

This clonotype was seen many times. Here the CDR3 reads CASSQREVGTGELFF. CDR3 DNA: TGTGCCAGCAGTCAGCGGGAGGTTGGGACCGGGGAGCTGTTTTTT. The genes are TRBV12-3 or TRBV12-4 and TRBJ2-2; 9 positions agree with TRBD2. V lost 5 bases and J lost 5; bases outside the gene matches: 6. There are 15 residues in the CDR3.

In its sample, this clonotype was seen many times. The genes are TRBV30 and TRBJ2-3; D unresolved. CDR3 length: 12 residues. Germline CDR1 and CDR2: GTSNPN and SVGIG (reference sequence). The V end was cut by 4 bases, the J end by 4 bases, with 9 bases between. The CDR3 protein is CAWTAFPDTQYF. CDR3 DNA: TGTGCCTGGACGGCCTTTCCAGATACGCAGTATTTT.

In this sample, this clonotype turned up many times. The chain is built from TRBV7-6 and TRBJ2-7; D is unclear. Germline CDR1 reads SGHVS; CDR2 reads FNYEAQ. V was cut by 5 bases and J by 7 bases, with 12 bases left in between. CDR3 length equals 12 residues. The CDR3 DNA sequence: TGTGCCAGCAGCCCAGAGGCCCCGGAGCAGTACTTC. It codes for CASSPEAPEQYF.

This clonotype was seen ten or more times. The V gene is TRBV14, the J gene TRBJ2-2, with D perhaps TRBD2 (5 bases). CDR1 and CDR2 from the germline V gene are SGHDN and FVKESK. Trimming removed 4 bases from V and 5 bases from J, with 8 bases in between. This CDR3 is 13 amino acids long. CDR3 loop: CASSLGGTGELFF. CDR3 nucleotides: TGTGCCAGCAGCCTCGGCGGGACCGGGGAGCTGTTTTTT.

This clonotype has at least ten counts. The rearrangement links TRBV7-2 to TRBJ1-1; 10 bases agree with TRBD1. The length of the CDR3 is 14 residues. Germline V gene sequence: CDR1 SGHTA, CDR2 FQGNSA. The V and J ends lost 5 bases and 6 bases, in that order; junction bases with no gene match: 6. CDR3 sequence reads: CASSGDRGPAEAFF. DNA of the CDR3: TGTGCCAGCAGCGGAGACAGGGGGCCGGCTGAAGCTTTCTTT.

This clonotype was detected ten times or more. The gene calls are TRBV7-9 and TRBJ2-1; 15 bases agree with TRBD2. This CDR3 region has 17 residues. With V trimmed by 10 bases and J by 5 bases, 12 bases remained unmatched. CDR1 is SEHNR and CDR2 is FQNEAQ in the germline V gene (reference sequence). The CDR3 sequence is CATFGTSGRIGDNEQFF. The CDR3 nucleotides read TGTGCCACATTCGGGACTAGCGGGAGGATTGGGGACAATGAGCAGTTCTTC. Variable domain in full (rest from reference TRBV7-9 and TRBJ2-1): DTGVSQNPRHKITKRGQNVTFRCDPISEHNRLYWYRQTLGQGPEFLTYFQNEAQLEKSRLLSDRFSAERPKGSFSTLEIQRTEQGDSAMYLCATFGTSGRIGDNEQFFGPGTRLTVL.

This clonotype came up many times. The chain joins TRBV20-1 to TRBJ2-7; TRBD1 aligns across 7 bases. The V gene's germline CDR1 is DFQATT and CDR2 SNEGSKA (reference sequence). J gave up 3 bases and V 3 bases, and 5 bases lay outside the gene matches. This CDR3 spans 13 amino acids. The CDR3 DNA reads as TGCAGTGCTAGGGGGCAGGGGGACTACGAGCAGTACTTC. This codes for CSARGQGDYEQYF.